These 18 T cell receptor beta chains share one sample of origin, sequenced in a study of blood T cell repertoires in COVID-19. TCRdb's table, derived via immunoSEQ multiplex PCR, lists solely in-frame clones and lacks some. The sample carries about 180,000 clones, 75% to 90% recorded once. Sequenced: peripheral blood. These receptor sequences come from a man in his 60s with acute or convalescent COVID-19.

This clone was counted only a few times. This sequence joins TRBV7-9 and TRBJ1-2; 9 bases map to TRBD1. Germline V gives CDR1 SEHNR, CDR2 FQNEAQ (reference sequence). J lost 3 bases, V lost 3 bases, and 2 bases had no gene match. The CDR3 consists of 14 residues. Here the CDR3 DNA reads TGTGCCAGCAGCTTCAGGGACAGGGACTATGGCTACACCTTC. Protein: CASSFRDRDYGYTF.

This clone was seen only once. The chain employs TRBV4-1 and TRBJ2-7, with D possibly TRBD2 on 5 matching bases. The CDR3 sequence is 13 residues long. Germline CDR1 reads MGHRA; CDR2 reads YSYEKL. Trimming cost V 0 bases and J 5 bases, with 8 bases left between them. This CDR3 reads CASSQEGSDEQYF. The CDR3 nucleotides are TGCGCCAGCAGCCAAGAAGGTAGCGACGAGCAGTACTTC.

This chain uses TRBV24-1 with TRBJ1-2; D not certain. Germline V CDR1 and CDR2: KGHDR, SFDVKD. With 3 bases removed from V and 4 bases from J, the gap between germline ends came to 11 bases. This CDR3 is 14 amino acids long. The CDR3 nucleotides read TGTGCCACCAGTGATGCGGGCAGAAGCTATGGCTACACCTTC. This encodes CATSDAGRSYGYTF.

This clone has just one count. The chain links TRBV10-3 to TRBJ2-7; the match to TRBD2 covers 8 bases. Germline V gene lookup returns CDR1 ENHRY and CDR2 SYGVKD. CDR3 length equals 14 residues. J lost 5 bases, V lost 7 bases, and 10 bases had no gene match. CDR3 bases: TGTGCCATCAAAGACCCAGCGGGAGCCCACGAGCAGTACTTC. Its translation is CAIKDPAGAHEQYF.

This clone turned up a few times. The V gene is TRBV12-3 or TRBV12-4, the J gene TRBJ2-5, with TRBD2 matching over 7 bases. This CDR3 spans 13 amino acids. V lost 3 bases and J lost 5; bases outside the gene matches: 3. The CDR3 sequence: CASSLGGVETQYF. The CDR3 DNA sequence: TGTGCCAGCAGTTTGGGGGGGGTGGAGACCCAGTACTTC.

The V gene is TRBV27, the J gene TRBJ1-1; 9 bases match TRBD1. With 8 bases clipped from V and 7 bases from J, the junction kept 8 bases outside the gene matches. Germline CDR1 and CDR2: MNHEY and SMNVEV (reference sequence). The length of the CDR3 is 13 residues. The CDR3 loop is CASRRTGGGEAFF. CDR3 bases: TGTGCCAGCCGTCGAACAGGGGGCGGTGAAGCTTTCTTT.

The chain's CDR3 is CSAIDRTNYGYTF. CDR3 nucleotide sequence: TGCAGTGCTATTGACAGAACTAACTATGGCTACACCTTC. The chain joins TRBV20-1 to TRBJ1-2; tentatively, D is TRBD1 (5 bases). The CDR3 is made up of 13 amino acids. V lost 4 bases and J lost 0, with 9 bases in between. CDR1 is DFQATT, CDR2 SNEGSKA, per germline (reference sequence).

The V and J genes are TRBV7-9 and TRBJ1-6; 8 positions agree with TRBD1. Germline V lookup: CDR1 SEHNR, CDR2 FQNEAQ (reference sequence). V shed 5 bases and J 7 bases; nucleotides not matched to a gene: 7. The CDR3 consists of 15 residues. This CDR3 reads CASSQAQGGNSPLHF. Written as DNA, the CDR3 is TGTGCCAGCAGCCAGGCACAGGGGGGGAATTCACCCCTCCACTTT.

This clone was seen a handful of times. V usage is TRBV27 and J usage is TRBJ2-2; 11 nucleotides line up with TRBD2. V trimming: 6 bases; J trimming: 7 bases; junction bases outside the gene matches: 4. The CDR3 covers 14 residues. Germline CDR1 is MNHEY and CDR2 is SMNVEV (reference sequence). CDR3 sequence reads: CASSRGLAGGELFF. CDR3 nucleotides: TGTGCCAGCAGCCGTGGACTAGCGGGCGGGGAGCTGTTTTTT.

The chain recombines TRBV4-3 with TRBJ2-7; 11 nucleotides match TRBD2. This CDR3 spans 16 amino acids. The junction had 9 bases not matched to a gene; V was cut back by 3 bases and J by 5 bases. Germline V gives CDR1 LGHNA, CDR2 YSLEER. The CDR3: CASSHELAGVRNEQYF. As DNA, the CDR3 is TGCGCCAGCAGCCACGAACTAGCGGGAGTTCGCAACGAGCAGTACTTC.

The gene calls are TRBV18 and TRBJ1-2, with D maybe TRBD1 (6 bases). The CDR3 length is 15 residues. Looked up from germline, CDR1 is KGHSH and CDR2 is LQKENI. Trimming shortened V by 4 bases and J by 2 bases, and 14 bases separated the two germline ends. The CDR3 bases are TGTGCCAGCTCACTCGAGACAGGCCTAAACTATGGCTACACCTTC. Translating it yields CASSLETGLNYGYTF.

The CDR3: CASSLGTSGSPSSETQYF. The CDR3 coding sequence is TGCGCCAGCAGCTTGGGGACTAGCGGGAGCCCGTCCTCGGAGACCCAGTACTTC. The gene calls are TRBV5-1 and TRBJ2-5; 13 bases match TRBD2. Trimming cost V 0 bases and J 5 bases; bases outside gene matches: 10. This CDR3 region has 18 residues. Germline loops: CDR1 SGHRS, CDR2 YFSETQ.

The gene calls are TRBV19 and TRBJ2-2; D gene ambiguous. This CDR3 has 14 amino acids. V shed 7 bases and J shed 3 bases, with 12 bases lying between them. The V gene's germline CDR1 is LNHDA and CDR2 SQIVND (reference sequence). The CDR3 bases are TGTGCCAGTACCCCTTGGGCGTACACCGGGGAGCTGTTTTTT. This gives the protein CASTPWAYTGELFF. Full variable domain (outside the CDR3, taken from reference TRBV19 and TRBJ2-2): DGGITQSPKYLFRKEGQNVTLSCEQNLNHDAMYWYRQDPGQGLRLIYYSQIVNDFQKGDIAEGYSVSREKKESFPLTVTSAQKNPTAFYLCASTPWAYTGELFFGEGSRLTVL.

The genes are TRBV28 and TRBJ2-1; 11 nucleotides line up with TRBD2. V shed 7 bases and J 6 bases; nucleotides not matched to a gene: 5. CDR3 length: 14 residues. Germline CDR1 is MDHEN and CDR2 is SYDVKM. CDR3: CASKTSGGPNEQFF. The CDR3 nucleotides are TGTGCCAGCAAAACTAGCGGGGGACCCAATGAGCAGTTCTTC.

In its sample, this clone was seen a few times. The chain combines TRBV11-2 with TRBJ1-1; D not resolved. V gave up 3 bases and J gave up 1 base, with 9 bases separating them. The CDR3 covers 14 residues. Germline V gives CDR1 SGHAT, CDR2 FQNNGV. The CDR3 loop is CASSFSSGNTEAFF. In DNA form, the CDR3 reads TGTGCCAGCAGCTTCTCTTCGGGGAACACTGAAGCTTTCTTT.

Comment on this clone: The junction shows a germline mismatch at one end, possibly a read error. The chain joins TRBV7-7 to TRBJ2-3; D not certain. CDR1 and CDR2 (germline): SSHAT, FNYEAQ (reference sequence). The CDR3 is 13 amino acids. The CDR3, as DNA: TGTGCTAGCAGCTTAGCCATTCGGGATACGCAGTATTTT. This encodes CASSLAIRDTQYF.

The chain is built from TRBV6-4 and TRBJ1-1; D is undetermined. V was shortened by 7 bases and J by 4 bases, with 13 bases between the two germline ends. CDR1 and CDR2 (germline): MRHNA, SNTAGT. This CDR3 region has 13 residues. CDR3 sequence: CASIDSSGTEAFF. In DNA form, the CDR3 reads TGTGCCAGCATAGATTCTTCGGGCACTGAAGCTTTCTTT.

The chain recombines TRBV30 with TRBJ2-7, with D possibly matching TRBD2 (6 bases). Germline V gene data show CDR1 as GTSNPN and CDR2 as SVGIG (reference sequence). V shed 6 bases and J shed 3 bases, with 15 bases lying between them. The CDR3 extends over 13 amino acids. The CDR3 reads CACQRVGGYEQYF. The CDR3 DNA reads as TGTGCCTGCCAACGGGTGGGAGGCTACGAGCAGTACTTC.